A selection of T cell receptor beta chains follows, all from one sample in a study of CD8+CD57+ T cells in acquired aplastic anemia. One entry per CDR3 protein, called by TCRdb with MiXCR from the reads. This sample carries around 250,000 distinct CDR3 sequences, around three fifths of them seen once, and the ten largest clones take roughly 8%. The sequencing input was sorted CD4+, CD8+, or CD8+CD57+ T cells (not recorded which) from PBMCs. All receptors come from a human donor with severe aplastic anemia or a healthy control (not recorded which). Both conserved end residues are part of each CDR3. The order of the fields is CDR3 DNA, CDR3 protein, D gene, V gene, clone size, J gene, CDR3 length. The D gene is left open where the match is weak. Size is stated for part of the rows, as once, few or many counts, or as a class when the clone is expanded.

CDR3nt: TGTGCCACCAGCAGAGATGGAGGGGACGACGGTGACACTGAAGCTTTCTTT; CDR3aa: CATSRDGGDDGDTEAFF; d_gene: .; v_gene: TRBV15; abundance: many; j_gene: TRBJ1-1; len: 17
CDR3nt: TGTGCCAGCAGCCTCTCCCTTAGGGCTAGCGGGGGAGATACGCAGTATTTT; CDR3aa: CASSLSLRASGGDTQYF; d_gene: TRBD2; v_gene: TRBV7-8; abundance: .; j_gene: TRBJ2-3; len: 17
CDR3nt: TGTGCCAGCAGTGGGACACCCGGGGAGCTGTTTTTT; CDR3aa: CASSGTPGELFF; d_gene: .; v_gene: TRBV25-1; abundance: .; j_gene: TRBJ2-2; len: 12
CDR3nt: TGCGCCAGCAGTCGCAGTAGAGTGGAGACCCAGTACTTC; CDR3aa: CASSRSRVETQYF; d_gene: .; v_gene: TRBV4-1; abundance: .; j_gene: TRBJ2-5; len: 13
CDR3nt: TGCAGTGCTAGAGGCGACGGGGGGGCGTATACGCAGTATTTT; CDR3aa: CSARGDGGAYTQYF; d_gene: TRBD2; v_gene: TRBV20-1; abundance: few; j_gene: TRBJ2-3; len: 14
CDR3nt: TGTGCCAGCAGCTCGCCAGCGACTAATGAAAAACTGTTTTTT; CDR3aa: CASSSPATNEKLFF; d_gene: .; v_gene: TRBV7-2; abundance: .; j_gene: TRBJ1-4; len: 14
CDR3nt: TGTGCCATCAGTGAGTCGACAGTAGCTAACTATGGCTACACCTTC; CDR3aa: CAISESTVANYGYTF; d_gene: .; v_gene: TRBV10-3; abundance: .; j_gene: TRBJ1-2; len: 15
CDR3nt: TGTGCCAGTAACTCGGACAGGGTACCCTACGAGCAGTACTTC; CDR3aa: CASNSDRVPYEQYF; d_gene: TRBD1; v_gene: TRBV19; abundance: .; j_gene: TRBJ2-7; len: 14
CDR3nt: TGTGCCATCAGTGAGTCGGCGCGGGATCGATCCTACGAGCAGTACTTC; CDR3aa: CAISESARDRSYEQYF; d_gene: .; v_gene: TRBV10-3; abundance: few; j_gene: TRBJ2-7; len: 16
CDR3nt: TGCAGTGCAGGGGCAAGGGTACTGTTATATGGCTACACCTTC; CDR3aa: CSAGARVLLYGYTF; d_gene: .; v_gene: TRBV20-1; abundance: .; j_gene: TRBJ1-2; len: 14
CDR3nt: TGCAGTGCTAGAGGTGTAGAGGCAGCAACTAATGAAAAACTGTTTTTT; CDR3aa: CSARGVEAATNEKLFF; d_gene: .; v_gene: TRBV20-1; abundance: many; j_gene: TRBJ1-4; len: 16
CDR3nt: TGCGCCAGCAGCCAAGATCTCCACCAGAACACTGAAGCTTTCTTT; CDR3aa: CASSQDLHQNTEAFF; d_gene: .; v_gene: TRBV4-3; abundance: many; j_gene: TRBJ1-1; len: 15
CDR3nt: TGTGCCATCAGTGAAGATCCAACAGGGGGCGTCTATGGCTACACCTTC; CDR3aa: CAISEDPTGGVYGYTF; d_gene: TRBD1; v_gene: TRBV10-3; abundance: .; j_gene: TRBJ1-2; len: 16
CDR3nt: TGTGCCAGCAGTGAAAGGAGGGGGCGAATGGACTATGGCTACACCTTC; CDR3aa: CASSERRGRMDYGYTF; d_gene: TRBD1; v_gene: TRBV2; abundance: .; j_gene: TRBJ1-2; len: 16
CDR3nt: TGTGCTAGTGGTTGGCAGGATAACATTCAGTACTTC; CDR3aa: CASGWQDNIQYF; d_gene: .; v_gene: TRBV12-5; abundance: few; j_gene: TRBJ2-4; len: 12
CDR3nt: TGCGCCAGCAGTGAGCAACCGGTGGACACCATATATTTT; CDR3aa: CASSEQPVDTIYF; d_gene: .; v_gene: TRBV10-2; abundance: few; j_gene: TRBJ1-3; len: 13
CDR3nt: TGTGCCAGCAGTGAACGGAAAGTCCCCGGGCTGTGCTCTGGGGCCAACGTCCTGACTTTC; CDR3aa: CASSERKVPGLCSGANVLTF; d_gene: .; v_gene: TRBV2; abundance: .; j_gene: TRBJ2-6; len: 20
CDR3nt: TGTGCCAGCAGTGGGCAAAGGACTGGGGCCAACGTCCTGACTTTC; CDR3aa: CASSGQRTGANVLTF; d_gene: .; v_gene: TRBV2; abundance: .; j_gene: TRBJ2-6; len: 15
CDR3nt: TGTGCCAGCAGCTTAGTTAGCGGGAGGGCAGATACGCAGTATTTT; CDR3aa: CASSLVSGRADTQYF; d_gene: TRBD2; v_gene: TRBV7-2; abundance: .; j_gene: TRBJ2-3; len: 15
CDR3nt: TGTACCAGCAGTAGCCGGGTGGACAGAATAGCAACTAATGAAAAACTGTTTTTT; CDR3aa: CTSSSRVDRIATNEKLFF; d_gene: .; v_gene: TRBV6-5; abundance: .; j_gene: TRBJ1-4; len: 18
CDR3nt: TGTGCCAGCAGCCCGGGCCGGGGCGGCCTAGGGAGCACAGATACGCAGTATTTT; CDR3aa: CASSPGRGGLGSTDTQYF; d_gene: .; v_gene: TRBV7-8; abundance: .; j_gene: TRBJ2-3; len: 18
CDR3nt: TGTGCCAGCAGTGAATTAACAGCCAGCTATGGCTACACCTTC; CDR3aa: CASSELTASYGYTF; d_gene: .; v_gene: TRBV2; abundance: once; j_gene: TRBJ1-2; len: 14
CDR3nt: TGTGCCAGCAGCGCCATCTACGAGCAGTACTTC; CDR3aa: CASSAIYEQYF; d_gene: .; v_gene: TRBV7-9; abundance: .; j_gene: TRBJ2-7; len: 11
CDR3nt: TGCGCCAGCAGCCAAGGGTTCGGGGCGGGCGCCTACGAGCAGTACTTC; CDR3aa: CASSQGFGAGAYEQYF; d_gene: .; v_gene: TRBV4-1; abundance: many; j_gene: TRBJ2-7; len: 16
CDR3nt: TGCAGTGCTAGCGGGACTAGATTGTCAGATACGCAGTATTTT; CDR3aa: CSASGTRLSDTQYF; d_gene: TRBD2; v_gene: TRBV20-1; abundance: .; j_gene: TRBJ2-3; len: 14
CDR3nt: TGCAGTGCTAGAGCCCTGGACGGGAACAATGAGCAGTTCTTC; CDR3aa: CSARALDGNNEQFF; d_gene: .; v_gene: TRBV20-1; abundance: many; j_gene: TRBJ2-1; len: 14
CDR3nt: TGCAGTGCACTCAAGGGGGCTGGGACTGAAGCTTTCTTT; CDR3aa: CSALKGAGTEAFF; d_gene: TRBD1; v_gene: TRBV20-1; abundance: .; j_gene: TRBJ1-1; len: 13
CDR3nt: TGTGCCAGCAGCTCCGAGCGGACCCTATACAATGAGCAGTTCTTC; CDR3aa: CASSSERTLYNEQFF; d_gene: .; v_gene: TRBV5-6; abundance: many; j_gene: TRBJ2-1; len: 15
CDR3nt: TGTGCCAGTAGTATAGGAGGAGCCGGCGGACTCTATGGCTACACCTTC; CDR3aa: CASSIGGAGGLYGYTF; d_gene: .; v_gene: TRBV19; abundance: many; j_gene: TRBJ1-2; len: 16
CDR3nt: TGTGCCAGCAGCTTAGAAGTGGTGACATCTGGAAACGCCATATATTTT; CDR3aa: CASSLEVVTSGNAIYF; d_gene: .; v_gene: TRBV7-2; abundance: .; j_gene: TRBJ1-3; len: 16
CDR3nt: TGCAGTGCACGCGGCTCCCGGGACGGTGTTTCACCCCTCCACTTT; CDR3aa: CSARGSRDGVSPLHF; d_gene: .; v_gene: TRBV20-1; abundance: .; j_gene: TRBJ1-6; len: 15